This paragraph covers one T cell receptor (beta chain) sequence. Its antigen is still unknown. A read error may account for a junction end that differs from germline. The record originates from a study of tumor and adjacent non-tumor tissue in lung cancer. On the study more broadly: Each sample yielded approximately 4.2 million productive TCRbeta reads on average. Findings and limits, study-wide: In normal lung, the top 100 clones were significantly more dominant than in tumor. Tumor TCR diversity, when higher, was linked to shorter survival.

This sample's RNA came from whole unsorted tissue. Newly diagnosed lung cancer patients had thoracic surgery in China, August–late 2014, without prior chemotherapy. Three rounds of nested PCR, following a modified ARM-PCR protocol, produced the TCRbeta library. TCRdb reprocessed the multiplex PCR reads via MiXCR and lists one record per CDR3 protein. In the table there are 95,000 to 150,000 distinct CDR3 sequences, 60% to 70% of which are singletons. The CDR3 is 16 amino acids. Per the germline V gene, CDR1 is LGHNA and CDR2 is YNFKEQ. Sequences were obtained from lung tumor tissue. The rearrangement joins TRBV4-2 to TRBJ1-5, with D maybe TRBD1 (6 bases). The receptor was derived from a man aged 25 to 45 with non-small cell lung cancer. In nucleotides, the CDR3 is TGTGCCAGCAGTCAAGATTGGGCACAACAGGGTCAGCCCCAGCATTTT. It translates to CASSQDWAQQGQPQHF.